This section outlines one T cell receptor beta chain sequence together with its context. The antigen is unknown. The junction departs from germline at one end; a sequencing error may be responsible. These data are taken from a study of cytomegalovirus exposure and HLA in healthy donors. Study-wide results and caveats: Productive status was seen about 90% or about 30% of the time for most TCR beta V segments in an earlier analysis.

The PCR used 60 Vbeta and 13 Jbeta primers. TCRdb's copy holds only in-frame clones and misses some; the assay was immunoSEQ multiplex PCR. The sample includes about 72,000 clones. Germline V gene lookup returns CDR1 SGHRS and CDR2 YFSETQ. This CDR3 has 13 amino acids. The chain recombines TRBV5-1 with TRBJ1-1; TRBD1 matches at 7 bases. The sequence came from a man aged 35 to 55 in good health and CMV-seronegative. Sequencing was done on a sample of PBMCs. The CDR3 here is CANSRGMNTEAFF. The CDR3 DNA sequence: TGCGCCAACAGCAGGGGGATGAACACTGAAGCTTTCTTT.